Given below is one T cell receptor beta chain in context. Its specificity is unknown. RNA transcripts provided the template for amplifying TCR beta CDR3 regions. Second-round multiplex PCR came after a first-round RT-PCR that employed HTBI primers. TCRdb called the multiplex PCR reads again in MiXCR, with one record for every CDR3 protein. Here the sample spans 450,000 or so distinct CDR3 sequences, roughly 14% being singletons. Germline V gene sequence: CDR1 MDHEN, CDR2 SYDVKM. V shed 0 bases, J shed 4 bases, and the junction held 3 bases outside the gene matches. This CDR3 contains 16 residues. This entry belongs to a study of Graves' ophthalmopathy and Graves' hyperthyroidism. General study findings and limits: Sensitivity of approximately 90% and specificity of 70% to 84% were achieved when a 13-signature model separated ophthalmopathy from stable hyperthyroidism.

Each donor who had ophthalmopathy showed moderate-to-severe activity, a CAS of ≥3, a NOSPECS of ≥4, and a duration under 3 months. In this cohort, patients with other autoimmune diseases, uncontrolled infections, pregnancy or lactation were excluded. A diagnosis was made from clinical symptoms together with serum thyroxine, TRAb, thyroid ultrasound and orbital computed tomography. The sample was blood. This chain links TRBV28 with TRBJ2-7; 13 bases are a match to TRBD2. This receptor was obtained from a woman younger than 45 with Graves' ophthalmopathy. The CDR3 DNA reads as TGTGCCAGCAGTTTATGGACTAGCGGGAGGTTATACGAGCAGTACTTC. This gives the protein CASSLWTSGRLYEQYF.